This TCR beta chain was observed in a study of hypomethylating agent response in myelodysplastic syndrome. Looking at the study overall: Hypomethylating treatment was azacitidine in about 75% of the 11, decitabine in 3 of 11. Responders were about six patients with complete response or hematologic improvement; about five were non-responders.

Germline CDR1 SGHDN, CDR2 FVKESK. Trimming removed 2 bases from V and 2 bases from J; junction bases left unmatched: 6. CDR3 length: 15 amino acids. Data came from immunoSEQ multiplex PCR; TCRdb stores just in-frame clones and leaves some out. The profile covers about 3,100 clones, with roughly 83% appearing a single time and 10% to 15% taken by the ten largest. The rearrangement uses TRBV14 and TRBJ2-7; TRBD2 matches at 7 bases. Specimen: bone marrow, collected before or after starting hypomethylating agent treatment for myelodysplastic syndrome (not recorded which). This clonotype was obtained from a human donor with myelodysplastic syndrome. CDR3 nucleotide sequence: TGTGCCAGCAGCCAACAACGGGGGGACCCCTACGAGCAGTACTTC. This codes for CASSQQRGDPYEQYF. Using reference TRBV14 and TRBJ2-7 for the parts outside the CDR3, the full variable domain is EAGVTQFPSHSVIEKGQTVTLRCDPISGHDNLYWYRRVMGKEIKFLLHFVKESKQDESGMPNNRFLAERTGGTYSTLKVQPAELEDSGVYFCASSQQRGDPYEQYFGPGTRLTVT.